Sequencing of this T cell receptor (beta chain) was carried out in a study of blood T cell repertoires in COVID-19. Study as a whole: The origin of the acute and convalescent COVID-19 samples was the United States, Italy and Spain. T cells, B-cell-depleted T cells, or PBMCs provided the cDNA or gDNA that served as material.

Germline CDR1 and CDR2: LNHDA and SQIVND (reference sequence). CDR3 length: 16 amino acids. V lost 3 bases, J lost 2 bases, and 6 bases stayed unmatched. Sequencing used immunoSEQ multiplex PCR; TCRdb keeps in-frame clones, though not all of them. Of 57,000 or so clones listed, around nine tenths are singletons. The origin of this receptor is a woman aged 45-65 years with active or convalescent COVID-19. The rearrangement uses TRBV19 and TRBJ2-3; 9 bases agree with TRBD2. The specimen sequenced was peripheral blood. The CDR3 sequence: CASSMFLAGNTDTQYF. DNA for the CDR3: TGTGCCAGTAGTATGTTCCTAGCGGGGAACACAGATACGCAGTATTTT. Filled out from reference TRBV19 and TRBJ2-3, the complete variable domain reads DGGITQSPKYLFRKEGQNVTLSCEQNLNHDAMYWYRQDPGQGLRLIYYSQIVNDFQKGDIAEGYSVSREKKESFPLTVTSAQKNPTAFYLCASSMFLAGNTDTQYFGPGTRLTVL.